This TCR beta chain was captured in a study of T cells in Graves' hyperthyroidism and ophthalmopathy. Disease lasting under 3 months, a NOSPECS grade of at least 4, and a Clinical Activity Score of at least 3 were features of the ophthalmopathy patients. This clonotype was recorded many times. The antigen is not known. The CDR3 is 13 residues long. The V gene lost 4 bases and the J gene lost 2 bases, with 11 bases spanning the gap. Germline CDR1 SQVTM, CDR2 ANQGSEA. Findings of the study overall: Model predictions of ophthalmopathy came a median roughly 6.7 months before onset.

From RNA transcripts, TCR beta CDR3 regions were amplified. Researchers ran a first-round RT-PCR on the TCR CDR3 using the HTBI primer set. MiXCR, applied by TCRdb to the multiplex PCR reads, yields one record per CDR3 protein. The table includes hundreds of thousands of distinct CDR3 sequences, about 24% detected once. The source is a woman in her 30s with Graves' ophthalmopathy. The sample was blood. The V call is TRBV29-1, the J call TRBJ1-2, with D possibly matching TRBD1 (6 bases). CDR3 DNA: TGCAGCGTTGTGGTCGGACAGAACTATGGCTACACCTTC. It encodes CSVVVGQNYGYTF.